The 26 T cell receptor beta chains presented below share a single source sample, sequenced in a study of T cells in Graves' hyperthyroidism and ophthalmopathy. Template material for amplifying TCR beta CDR3 regions consisted of RNA transcripts. Researchers ran a first-round RT-PCR on the TCR CDR3 using the HTBI primer set. Using its own MiXCR run on the multiplex PCR reads, TCRdb lists one record per CDR3 protein. The sample contains about 400,000 distinct CDR3 sequences, approximately 14% of which appear only once. The sequenced material came from blood. Every receptor here comes from a woman younger than 35 with Graves' hyperthyroidism.

This clonotype was seen at least ten times. The rearrangement joins TRBV11-2 to TRBJ2-7; 7 nucleotides match TRBD2. The CDR3 extends over 15 amino acids. Trimming took 5 bases from V and 3 from J; bases not matched to a gene: 10. Germline CDR1 reads SGHAT; CDR2 reads FQNNGV. CDR3 amino acids: CASSQVAGVFYEQYF. Written as DNA, the CDR3 is TGTGCCAGCAGCCAGGTGGCGGGAGTATTCTACGAGCAGTACTTC.

This clonotype was seen a handful of times. This chain joins TRBV10-3 and TRBJ2-7; D might be TRBD1 or TRBD2, each matching 7 bases. Per germline, CDR1 ENHRY and CDR2 SYGVKD. The CDR3 has 14 residues. Trimming took off 8 bases at V and 0 bases at J, with 14 bases between the two ends. CDR3 protein: CAIGGGQTSYEQYF. The CDR3 DNA follows: TGTGCCATCGGGGGGGGACAGACCTCCTACGAGCAGTACTTC.

This chain joins TRBV11-3 and TRBJ1-1; D is perhaps TRBD1 (5 bases). The CDR3 consists of 13 residues. Trimming removed 1 base at V and 6 bases at J, with 9 bases between. Germline values: CDR1 SGHNT, CDR2 YENEEA. The CDR3 coding sequence is TGTGCCAGCAGCTTAGTGAGGGGCGCTGAAGCTTTCTTT. Amino acid sequence: CASSLVRGAEAFF.

V and J are TRBV29-1 and TRBJ2-2, with TRBD2 matching 10 bases. The CDR3 sequence is 14 residues long. Trimming at V came to 1 base and at J to 7 bases, leaving 3 bases not matched to a gene. Germline V lookup: CDR1 SQVTM, CDR2 ANQGSEA. CDR3: CSVEGAGGYGELFF. Written as DNA, the CDR3 is TGCAGCGTTGAAGGAGCGGGAGGGTACGGGGAGCTGTTTTTT.

Turning to this clonotype: Being one base from a much bigger clone, this may be a read error. The CDR3 does not end in the conserved phenylalanine or tryptophan, so this is likely a read error. The genes are TRBV20-1 and TRBJ2-3; 13 bases match TRBD2. This CDR3 spans 14 amino acids. The trim removed 6 bases at V and 4 bases at J, leaving 4 bases unmatched. The germline V gene encodes CDR1 DFQATT and CDR2 SNEGSKA (reference sequence). CDR3 DNA: TGCAGTGCGAGCGGACTAGCGGGAGCAGATACGCAGTATTGT. Its translation: CSASGLAGADTQYC.

Many counts were recorded for this clonotype. This CDR3 reads CASSQGQGNTDTQYF. CDR3 bases: TGTGCCAGCAGCCAGGGACAGGGGAACACAGATACGCAGTATTTT. The rearrangement links TRBV7-3 to TRBJ2-3; 10 nucleotides agree with TRBD1. V was pared by 5 bases and J by 2 bases, with 4 bases of the junction left unmatched. This CDR3 has 15 residues. Germline CDR1 SGHTA, CDR2 FQGTGA.

The table lists this clonotype with a few counts. The chain links TRBV6-5 to TRBJ1-2, with 7 bases fitting TRBD1. Germline V gene data show CDR1 as MNHEY and CDR2 as SVGAGI. V lost 2 bases, J lost 5 bases, and 11 bases stayed unmatched. The CDR3 totals 16 residues. This CDR3 is CASSYGTLGQAYGYTF. In nucleotides, the CDR3 is TGTGCCAGCAGTTACGGTACTCTTGGACAGGCATATGGCTACACCTTC.

This clonotype was detected only a few times. This chain connects TRBV7-2 to TRBJ1-2; D is uncertain. V was clipped by 8 bases and J by 4 bases, with 14 bases between them. Germline values: CDR1 SGHTA, CDR2 FQGNSA. This CDR3 spans 13 amino acids. The CDR3 here is CASSTGSGYGYTF. The DNA for the CDR3 is TGTGCCAGCTCCACGGGCTCGGGCTATGGCTACACCTTC.

This clonotype has ten or more counts. The V call is TRBV20-1, the J call TRBJ1-3; 7 bases align to TRBD1. Trimming removed 2 bases from V and 0 bases from J; junction bases left unmatched: 1. The CDR3 consists of 14 residues. Per the germline V gene, CDR1 is DFQATT and CDR2 is SNEGSKA (reference sequence). The CDR3 spells CSARYRGSGNTIYF. The CDR3 nucleotides are TGCAGTGCTAGATACAGGGGCTCTGGAAACACCATATATTTT.

The J gene is TRBJ2-1, the V gene TRBV7-8; D is unresolved. The CDR3 length is 15 residues. V shed 4 bases and J shed 4 bases, with 14 bases lying between them. Germline CDR1 reads SGHVS; CDR2 reads FQNEAQ. The CDR3 DNA reads TGTGCCAGCAGCTCAACCCAGGTTCTGTACAATGAGCAGTTCTTC. This gives the protein CASSSTQVLYNEQFF.

The table lists this clonotype with many counts. The gene calls are TRBV7-9 and TRBJ2-1; tentatively, D is TRBD2 (6 bases). V was clipped by 5 bases and J by 4 bases, with 18 bases between them. Per germline, CDR1 SEHNR and CDR2 FQNEAQ (reference sequence). The CDR3 runs 16 residues. As DNA, the CDR3 is TGTGCCAGCAGCCCAGACCCCAGCGGGCCTTACAATGAGCAGTTCTTC. This translates into CASSPDPSGPYNEQFF.

Ten or more counts support this clonotype. The J gene is TRBJ2-1, the V gene TRBV2, with 13 bases fitting TRBD2. With V trimmed by 7 bases and J by 4 bases, 1 base remained unmatched. Germline CDR1 and CDR2: SNHLY and FYNNEI. This CDR3 spans 14 amino acids. CDR3 nucleotides: TGTGCCAGCAAGACTAGCGGGAGGTACAATGAGCAGTTCTTC. It translates to CASKTSGRYNEQFF.

This clonotype was observed many times. The V and J genes are TRBV6-2 or TRBV6-3 and TRBJ1-1; 9 bases are shared with TRBD1. The CDR3 has 13 amino acids. Trimming cost V 6 bases and J 10 bases; bases outside gene matches: 9. The V gene's germline CDR1 is MNHEY and CDR2 SVGEGT. CDR3 sequence reads: CASRSGTGKRAFF. The CDR3, as DNA: TGTGCCAGCAGATCCGGGACAGGGAAGAGAGCTTTCTTT.

The CDR3 bases are TGTGCCAGCAGCTTATTTTTAGCCCCAAACATTCAGTACTTC. Translating it yields CASSLFLAPNIQYF. The genes are TRBV7-3 and TRBJ2-4; D is unresolved. The CDR3 covers 14 residues. Trimming took 2 bases from V and 6 from J, leaving 11 bases between them. CDR1 and CDR2 (germline): SGHTA, FQGTGA.

The chain uses TRBV5-4 and TRBJ2-1, with 14 bases aligning to TRBD2. The CDR3 runs to 15 residues. Germline CDR1 SGHNT, CDR2 YYREEE (reference sequence). Trimming cost V 4 bases and J 8 bases; bases outside gene matches: 5. For the CDR3, the DNA is TGTGCCAGCAGCACAGCGGGACTAGCGGGAGATGAGCAGTTCTTC. Its protein is CASSTAGLAGDEQFF.

This clonotype was counted ten times or more. The chain recombines TRBV28 with TRBJ2-7; possibly TRBD2 for D (6 bases). With 6 bases removed from V and 7 bases from J, the gap between germline ends came to 25 bases. Germline CDR1 MDHEN, CDR2 SYDVKM. This CDR3 contains 16 residues. The CDR3 is CASSLLGGIAPGEQYF. The CDR3 DNA reads as TGTGCCAGCAGCCTTCTCGGCGGGATTGCCCCCGGTGAGCAGTACTTC.

This clonotype was picked up many times. The CDR3 sequence: CSAREGAGLAGVSYEQYF. In DNA, the CDR3 is TGCAGTGCTAGAGAGGGCGCGGGACTAGCGGGAGTCTCCTACGAGCAGTACTTC. The V call is TRBV20-1, the J call TRBJ2-7; 14 positions agree with TRBD2. Germline values: CDR1 DFQATT, CDR2 SNEGSKA (reference sequence). This CDR3 comprises 18 residues. The ends lost 0 bases at V and 0 bases at J; junction bases unmatched: 7.

This clonotype was seen once. This may come from a read error, since a much larger clone is one base off. The chain employs TRBV5-1 and TRBJ1-6; TRBD1 might be the D (5 bases). The CDR3 is 15 amino acids. From germline, CDR1 is SGHRS and CDR2 YFSETQ. CDR3 bases: TGCGCCAACAGCTTGGCGGAATGGGGGAATTCACCCCTCCACTTT. Residues: CANSLAEWGNSPLHF.

This clonotype has at least ten counts. The gene calls are TRBV10-1 and TRBJ1-6; no definite D call. Trimming removed 4 bases at V and 9 bases at J, with 10 bases between. Germline CDR1 and CDR2: WNHNN and SYGVQD (reference sequence). CDR3 length: 13 residues. The CDR3 is CASSGGSSSPLHF. In DNA form, the CDR3 reads TGCGCCAGCAGTGGAGGAAGCAGTTCACCCCTCCACTTT.

This clonotype was picked up many times. The chain uses TRBV3-1 and TRBJ2-3; 10 bases fit TRBD2. The CDR3 contains 16 residues. Germline trimming cut 3 bases from V and 4 bases from J; bases unmatched to any gene: 7. Looked up from germline, CDR1 is LGHDT and CDR2 is YNNKEL (reference sequence). CDR3 sequence: CASSQGLAGEADTQYF. CDR3 nucleotide sequence: TGTGCCAGCAGCCAGGGGCTAGCGGGGGAGGCAGATACGCAGTATTTT.

This clonotype was detected a few times. The genes are TRBV29-1 and TRBJ2-7, with TRBD2 identical over 7 bases. Germline V gene lookup returns CDR1 SQVTM and CDR2 ANQGSEA. V shed 7 bases and J 2 bases; nucleotides not matched to a gene: 14. This CDR3 has 15 amino acids. In nucleotides, the CDR3 is TGCAGCGCCACGACGGGTACTAGCGCTACCTACGAGCAGTACTTC. As protein: CSATTGTSATYEQYF.

In its sample, this clonotype was seen many times. The V and J genes are TRBV2 and TRBJ2-2, with 9 bases identical to TRBD1. V gave up 1 base and J gave up 7 bases; unmatched junction bases: 4. The CDR3 consists of 15 residues. CDR1 is SNHLY, CDR2 FYNNEI, per germline. The CDR3 loop is CASSEEQGAVGELFF. The CDR3 coding sequence is TGTGCCAGCAGTGAAGAACAGGGGGCCGTCGGGGAGCTGTTTTTT.

The rearrangement uses TRBV28 and TRBJ2-2; D is uncertain. The V end lost 6 bases, the J end lost 8 bases, and 13 bases lay between the germline ends. In germline, CDR1 is MDHEN, CDR2 SYDVKM. The CDR3 is made up of 13 amino acids. The CDR3 here is CASRPFIAGELFF. The CDR3 DNA is TGTGCCAGCAGGCCGTTTATAGCTGGGGAGCTGTTTTTT.

There are a few counts of this clonotype. The chain combines TRBV6-1 with TRBJ2-1; D ambiguous. V dropped 6 bases and J dropped 4 bases, with 16 bases sitting between them. The CDR3 loop spans 15 amino acids. The germline V gene has CDR1 MNHNS and CDR2 SASEGT. CDR3 sequence (DNA): TGTGCCAGCAGCTCACCCGCGAGCCCGTACAATGAGCAGTTCTTC. Protein product: CASSSPASPYNEQFF.

The sample holds many counts of this clonotype. V gene TRBV6-1 combines with J gene TRBJ2-5, with 11 nucleotides matching TRBD2. The V gene's germline CDR1 is MNHNS and CDR2 SASEGT. Unmatched junction bases numbered 5, after V lost 6 bases and J lost 2 bases. The CDR3 contains 15 residues. CDR3 nucleotides: TGTGCCAGCAGGCCAAGACTAGCGGGGCAAGAGACCCAGTACTTC. This codes for CASRPRLAGQETQYF.

The chain combines TRBV19 with TRBJ1-5, with a weak D call TRBD1 (5 bases). The CDR3 runs 17 residues. CDR1 and CDR2 (germline): LNHDA, SQIVND (reference sequence). Trimming left V 5 bases short and J 0 bases short, with 17 bases between. CDR3 bases: TGTGCCAGTAGTTCAGGGAACCCCGTAAATAGCAATCAGCCCCAGCATTTT. Translation: CASSSGNPVNSNQPQHF.